This TCR beta chain is drawn from a study of cytomegalovirus exposure and HLA in healthy donors. General study findings and limits: Productive status was seen about 90% or about 30% of the time for most TCR beta V segments in an earlier analysis.

Turning to this clone: Antigen: not known.

J lost 5 bases, V lost 6 bases, and 6 bases had no gene match. Germline V gives CDR1 MDHEN, CDR2 SYDVKM. The CDR3 has 14 amino acids. Primers: 60 Vbeta forward and 13 Jbeta reverse. Repertoires were generated with immunoSEQ multiplex PCR, while TCRdb's copy carries only in-frame clones and drops some. Altogether more than 95,000 clones are present, less than 80% being singletons, with the ten largest covering 11%. The V and J genes are TRBV28 and TRBJ2-5, with 10 bases identical to TRBD1. The sample taken for sequencing was PBMCs. The origin of this receptor is a woman aged 45-60 years in good health and CMV-seropositive. The CDR3 sequence is CASRQTGGQETQYF. The CDR3 region has the DNA TGTGCCAGCAGGCAGACAGGGGGCCAGGAGACCCAGTACTTC.